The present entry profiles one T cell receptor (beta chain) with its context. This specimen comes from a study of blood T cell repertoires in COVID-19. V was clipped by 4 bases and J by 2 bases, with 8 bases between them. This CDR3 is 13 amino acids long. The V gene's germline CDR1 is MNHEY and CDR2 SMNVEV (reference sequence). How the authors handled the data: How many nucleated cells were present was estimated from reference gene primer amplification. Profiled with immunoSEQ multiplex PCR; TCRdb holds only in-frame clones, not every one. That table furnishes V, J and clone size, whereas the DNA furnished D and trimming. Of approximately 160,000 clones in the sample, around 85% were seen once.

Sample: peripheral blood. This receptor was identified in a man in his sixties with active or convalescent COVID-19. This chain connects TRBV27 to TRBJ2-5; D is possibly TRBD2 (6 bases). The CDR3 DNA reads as TGTGCCAGCAGTTGGAGGGAACAAGAGACCCAGTACTTC. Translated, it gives CASSWREQETQYF.